The clone carrying this TCR beta chain has only a few counts. What it binds is unknown. Germline CDR1 reads GTSNPN; CDR2 reads SVGIG (reference sequence). CDR3 size: 15 residues. The V segment lost 8 bases and the J segment 5 bases; nucleotides outside the gene matches: 14. Tregs were sorted as CD4+CD25+CD127-/low cells. TCRdb redid the calling of the 5' RACE reads with MiXCR, one entry per CDR3 protein. The table records 46,000 or so distinct CDR3 sequences, 20% to 25% of them present only once. Study outcomes and limitations: Tumor memory CD4+ T cell TCR gene usage clustered with blood and lymph node memory CD4+ cells and lymph node naive CD4+ cells.

J is TRBJ1-2 and V is TRBV30; 10 positions match TRBD1. The source is a female donor with breast cancer. The sample consisted of Tregs sorted from a lymph node. Here the CDR3 DNA reads TGTGCCACTAGTGGACAGGGGGGATCCATGTATGGCTACACCTTC. Amino acids: CATSGQGGSMYGYTF.